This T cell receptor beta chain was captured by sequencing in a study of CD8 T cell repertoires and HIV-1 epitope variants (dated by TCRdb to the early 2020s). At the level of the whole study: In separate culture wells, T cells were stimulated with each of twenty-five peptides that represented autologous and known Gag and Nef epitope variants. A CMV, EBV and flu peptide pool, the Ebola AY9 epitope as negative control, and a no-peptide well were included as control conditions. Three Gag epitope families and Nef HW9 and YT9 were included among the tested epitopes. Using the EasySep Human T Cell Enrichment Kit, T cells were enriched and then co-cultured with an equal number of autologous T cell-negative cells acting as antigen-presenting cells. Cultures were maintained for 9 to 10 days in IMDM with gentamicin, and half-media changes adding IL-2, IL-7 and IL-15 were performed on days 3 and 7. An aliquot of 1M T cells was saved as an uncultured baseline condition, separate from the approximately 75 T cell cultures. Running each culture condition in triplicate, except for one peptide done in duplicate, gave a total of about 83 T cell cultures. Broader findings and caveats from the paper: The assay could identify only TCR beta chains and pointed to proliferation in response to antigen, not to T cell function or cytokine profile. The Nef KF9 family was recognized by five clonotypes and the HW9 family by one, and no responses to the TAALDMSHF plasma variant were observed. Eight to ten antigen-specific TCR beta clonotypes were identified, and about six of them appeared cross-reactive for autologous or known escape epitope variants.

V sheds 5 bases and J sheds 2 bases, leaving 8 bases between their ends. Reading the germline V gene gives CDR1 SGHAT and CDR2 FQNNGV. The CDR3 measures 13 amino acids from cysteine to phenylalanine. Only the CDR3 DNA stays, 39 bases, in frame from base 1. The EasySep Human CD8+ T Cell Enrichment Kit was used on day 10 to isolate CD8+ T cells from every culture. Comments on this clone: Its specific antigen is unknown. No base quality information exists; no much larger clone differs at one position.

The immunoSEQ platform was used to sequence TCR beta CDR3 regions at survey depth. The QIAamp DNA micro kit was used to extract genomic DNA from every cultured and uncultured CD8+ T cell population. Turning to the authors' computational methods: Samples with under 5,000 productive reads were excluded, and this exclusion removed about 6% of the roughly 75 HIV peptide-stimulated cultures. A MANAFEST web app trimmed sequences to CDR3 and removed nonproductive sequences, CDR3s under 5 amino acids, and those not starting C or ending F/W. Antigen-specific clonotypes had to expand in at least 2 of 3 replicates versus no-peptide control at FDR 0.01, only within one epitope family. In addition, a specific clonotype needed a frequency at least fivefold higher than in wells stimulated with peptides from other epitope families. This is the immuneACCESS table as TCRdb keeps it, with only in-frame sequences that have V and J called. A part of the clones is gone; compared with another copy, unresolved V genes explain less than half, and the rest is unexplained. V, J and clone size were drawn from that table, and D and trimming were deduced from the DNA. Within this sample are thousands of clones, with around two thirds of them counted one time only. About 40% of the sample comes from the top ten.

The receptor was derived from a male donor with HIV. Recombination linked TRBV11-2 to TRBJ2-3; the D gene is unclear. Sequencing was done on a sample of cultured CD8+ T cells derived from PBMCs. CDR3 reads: CASSPGNTDTQYF. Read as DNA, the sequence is TGTGCCAGCAGCCCCGGAAACACAGATACGCAGTATTTT.